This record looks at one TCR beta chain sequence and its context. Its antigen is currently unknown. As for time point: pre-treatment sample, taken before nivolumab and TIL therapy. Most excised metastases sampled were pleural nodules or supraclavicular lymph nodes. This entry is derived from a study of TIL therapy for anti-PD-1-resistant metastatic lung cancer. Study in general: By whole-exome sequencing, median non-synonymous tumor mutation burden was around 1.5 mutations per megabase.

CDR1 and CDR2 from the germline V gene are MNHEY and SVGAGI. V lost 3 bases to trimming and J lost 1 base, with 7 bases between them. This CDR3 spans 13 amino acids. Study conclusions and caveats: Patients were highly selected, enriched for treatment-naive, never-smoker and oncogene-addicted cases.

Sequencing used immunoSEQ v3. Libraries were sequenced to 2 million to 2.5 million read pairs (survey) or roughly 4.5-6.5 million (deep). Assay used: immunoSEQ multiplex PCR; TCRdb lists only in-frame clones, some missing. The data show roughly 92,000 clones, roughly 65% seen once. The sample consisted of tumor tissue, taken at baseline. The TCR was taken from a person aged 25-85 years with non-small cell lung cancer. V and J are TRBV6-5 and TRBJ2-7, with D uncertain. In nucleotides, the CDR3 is TGTGCCAGCAGTTATACAGAATCCTACGAGCAGTACTTC. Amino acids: CASSYTESYEQYF.